The 21 T cell receptor beta chains reported below all come from one sample, sequenced in a study of radiotherapy plus CTLA-4 blockade in lung cancer (dated by TCRdb to 2016 to 2019). The library relied on the immunoSEQ multiplex PCR assay. TCRdb mirrors the immuneACCESS table, restricted to in-frame sequences. Some clones are absent from its copies; in checked studies, under half trace to an unresolved V gene, and the reason for the others is unknown. This sample lists tens of thousands of clones; 78% were detected once. 20% to 25% of the sample comes from the top ten. The starting material was peripheral blood, obtained from a patient treated with radiotherapy plus ipilimumab. Receptor source: a human donor with non-small cell lung cancer whose response to radiotherapy plus ipilimumab could not be evaluated. Some clones in this sample may be carry-over from other donors' samples.

The chain has TRBV4-2 and TRBJ2-3; 8 bases fit TRBD1. The CDR3 covers 16 residues. Trimming removed 0 bases from V and 3 bases from J; junction bases left unmatched: 5. Germline CDR1 is LGHNA and CDR2 is YNFKEQ. DNA of the CDR3: TGTGCCAGCAGCCAAGAAGGACAGGGAGCGACAGATACGCAGTATTTT. As protein: CASSQEGQGATDTQYF.

The chain joins TRBV2 to TRBJ2-5; 10 nucleotides match TRBD1. The V and J ends lost 5 bases and 5 bases, in that order; junction bases with no gene match: 5. This CDR3 comprises 14 residues. Germline V gene data show CDR1 as SNHLY and CDR2 as FYNNEI. CDR3 DNA sequence: TGTGCCAGCAGTCGCGGGACAGGGGTCGAGACCCAGTACTTC. Translated, it gives CASSRGTGVETQYF.

V and J are TRBV13 and TRBJ2-7, with 7 bases lining up with TRBD1. This CDR3 region has 15 residues. Germline V gives CDR1 PRHDT, CDR2 FYEKMQ (reference sequence). With V trimmed by 8 bases and J by 2 bases, 12 bases remained unmatched. Here the CDR3 reads CASGLQGTWAYEQYF. The CDR3 region has the DNA TGTGCCAGCGGGCTACAGGGGACATGGGCCTACGAGCAGTACTTC.

The genes are TRBV5-1 and TRBJ2-7; 10 bases align to TRBD1. The CDR3 consists of 14 residues. Germline loops: CDR1 SGHRS, CDR2 YFSETQ. The V gene end was trimmed by 0 bases and the J gene end by 5 bases; junction bases not matched to a gene: 2. The CDR3 is CASSLGQGANEQYF. As DNA, the CDR3 is TGCGCCAGCAGCTTGGGACAGGGGGCCAACGAGCAGTACTTC.

This sequence joins TRBV7-2 and TRBJ2-3, with 11 bases fitting TRBD2. The CDR3 totals 14 residues. The trim removed 7 bases at V and 4 bases at J, leaving 4 bases unmatched. CDR1 and CDR2 (germline): SGHTA, FQGNSA. The CDR3 DNA reads TGTGCCAGCATCCTAGCGGGGGGTGCAGATACGCAGTATTTT. Amino acids: CASILAGGADTQYF.

This chain links TRBV5-4 with TRBJ2-5; possibly TRBD2 for D (8 bases). The ends were cut back, 2 bases at V and 9 bases at J, with 14 bases in the middle. The V gene's germline CDR1 is SGHNT and CDR2 YYREEE (reference sequence). This CDR3 has 13 amino acids. The CDR3 spells CASSLQGREAQYF. In nucleotides, the CDR3 is TGTGCCAGCAGCTTACAGGGGCGGGAGGCCCAGTACTTC. The variable domain in full, completed from reference TRBV5-4 and TRBJ2-5, reads ETGVTQSPTHLIKTRGQQVTLRCSSQSGHNTVSWYQQALGQGPQFIFQYYREEENGRGNFPPRFSGLQFPNYSSELNVNALELDDSALYLCASSLQGREAQYFGPGTRLLVL.

V is TRBV7-9 and J is TRBJ2-1; the match to TRBD2 covers 7 bases. J gave up 3 bases and V 7 bases, and 15 bases lay outside the gene matches. CDR3 length: 17 amino acids. The germline CDR1 and CDR2 sequences are SEHNR and FQNEAQ (reference sequence). CDR3 bases: TGTGCCAGCACCCCGGCCGGTGGCGGGGGTATCTACAATGAGCAGTTCTTC. Protein: CASTPAGGGGIYNEQFF.

This clone came up a few times. The genes are TRBV4-1 and TRBJ1-4; D may be TRBD1 (5 bases). Germline CDR1 and CDR2: MGHRA and YSYEKL. Trimming removed 0 bases at V and 8 bases at J, with 13 bases between. The CDR3 totals 15 residues. This chain's CDR3 is CASSQDPTGVEKLFF. CDR3 DNA sequence: TGCGCCAGCAGCCAAGATCCGACGGGGGTGGAAAAACTGTTTTTT.

This chain links TRBV2 with TRBJ1-3; a possible D gene is TRBD1 (5 bases). V shed 2 bases and J shed 0 bases, with 11 bases lying between them. Germline CDR1 is SNHLY and CDR2 is FYNNEI. CDR3 length equals 16 residues. This CDR3 reads CASSESGRASGNTIYF. The DNA for the CDR3 is TGTGCCAGCAGTGAATCCGGCAGGGCCTCTGGAAACACCATATATTTT.

The CDR3: CASSVGGAAGNTIYF. The CDR3 nucleotides are TGTGCCAGCAGTGTGGGGGGGGCCGCTGGAAACACCATATATTTT. The V call is TRBV2, the J call TRBJ1-3, with D perhaps matching TRBD1 (6 bases). Trimming stripped 4 bases from V and 2 bases from J, with 12 bases between. Germline assignment: CDR1 SNHLY and CDR2 FYNNEI. This CDR3 spans 15 amino acids.

The rearrangement joins TRBV5-4 to TRBJ2-7, with 8 positions matching TRBD2. The V and J ends lost 0 bases and 4 bases, in that order; junction bases with no gene match: 6. Germline V gives CDR1 SGHNT, CDR2 YYREEE (reference sequence). The CDR3 totals 15 residues. The CDR3 DNA reads as TGTGCCAGCAGCTTGGGGGCGGGGGGCTTGTACGAGCAGTACTTC. Translation gives CASSLGAGGLYEQYF.

V usage is TRBV11-2 and J usage is TRBJ1-1; TRBD1 aligns across 7 bases. Germline V CDR1 and CDR2: SGHAT, FQNNGV. This CDR3 has 13 amino acids. V was pared by 5 bases and J by 4 bases, with 4 bases of the junction left unmatched. This CDR3 reads CASSEQGSTEAFF. The CDR3 DNA is TGTGCCAGCAGCGAACAGGGGAGCACTGAAGCTTTCTTT.

The CDR3 region is CASSPPGTGRDTQYF. The CDR3, as DNA: TGTGCCAGTAGTCCACCGGGGACTGGACGAGACACGCAGTATTTT. The V and J genes are TRBV19 and TRBJ2-3; maybe TRBD2 (6 bases). This CDR3 contains 15 residues. V shed 5 bases and J shed 9 bases, with 21 bases lying between them. Looked up from germline, CDR1 is LNHDA and CDR2 is SQIVND (reference sequence).

This rearrangement joins TRBV28 to TRBJ2-7, with 8 bases identical to TRBD2. J was trimmed by 4 bases and V by 5 bases; bases with no gene match: 7. This CDR3 is 14 amino acids long. CDR1 is MDHEN and CDR2 is SYDVKM in the germline V gene. The CDR3 loop is CASSRGGVSYEQYF. Written as DNA, the CDR3 is TGTGCCAGCAGTCGGGGGGGAGTCTCTTACGAGCAGTACTTC.

This chain links TRBV28 with TRBJ1-4; TRBD1 might be the D (5 bases). The CDR3 runs 16 residues. Germline values: CDR1 MDHEN, CDR2 SYDVKM. Trimming removed 5 bases from V and 4 bases from J, with 17 bases in between. CDR3: CASSPTGGVGNEKLFF. CDR3 bases: TGTGCCAGCAGTCCGACCGGGGGGGTTGGTAATGAAAAACTGTTTTTT.

V is TRBV29-1 and J is TRBJ2-4, with D tentatively TRBD1 (5 bases). Germline V lookup: CDR1 SQVTM, CDR2 ANQGSEA. Trimming shortened V by 4 bases and J by 1 base, and 14 bases separated the two germline ends. This CDR3 has 15 residues. In DNA form, the CDR3 reads TGCAGCGTTGGTGGGGCACTCGGGGCCAAAAACATTCAGTACTTC. Its protein is CSVGGALGAKNIQYF.

This clone was counted once. The chain has TRBV6-1 and TRBJ2-7; TRBD2 matches 7 bases. The CDR3 sequence is 13 residues long. The germline gives CDR1 MNHNS, CDR2 SASEGT. The CDR3 sequence: CVSGGANSYEQYF. CDR3 bases: TGTGTCTCGGGGGGTGCCAACTCCTACGAGCAGTACTTC.

J is TRBJ2-5 and V is TRBV7-3; 9 bases are shared with TRBD1. The closer fit of TRBJ2-7 to the DNA end suggests the J call may be wrong. CDR3 length: 13 amino acids. Germline CDR1 reads SGHTA; CDR2 reads FQGTGA. CDR3 amino acids: CASSARDRDEQYF. The DNA of the CDR3 is TGTGCCAGCAGCGCCCGGGACAGGGACGAGCAGTACTTC.

This clone was recorded only once. The V and J genes are TRBV7-2 and TRBJ2-7; the match to TRBD1 covers 9 bases. After removal of 4 bases from V and 3 bases from J, the junction contained 7 bases not matched to a gene. Germline assignment: CDR1 SGHTA and CDR2 FQGNSA. This CDR3 has 15 amino acids. DNA for the CDR3: TGTGCCAGCAGCTCCTCCGGGACAGGGTACTACGAGCAGTACTTC. Its translation is CASSSSGTGYYEQYF.

The chain links TRBV19 to TRBJ2-1, with a weak D call TRBD1 (6 bases). This CDR3 has 13 residues. Germline loops: CDR1 LNHDA, CDR2 SQIVND (reference sequence). Trimming removed 6 bases at V and 7 bases at J, with 13 bases between. The CDR3 sequence: CASSRDIANEQFF. The CDR3 coding sequence is TGTGCCAGTAGCAGGGACATAGCGAATGAGCAGTTCTTC.

The chain's CDR3 is CASSVSDRLDYGYTF. The CDR3 DNA sequence: TGTGCCAGCAGCGTATCCGACCGACTTGACTATGGCTACACCTTC. The rearrangement links TRBV9 to TRBJ1-2; D not certain. CDR3 length: 15 amino acids. The ends were cut back, 1 base at V and 3 bases at J, with 13 bases in the middle. The germline V gene encodes CDR1 SGDLS and CDR2 YYNGEE. Based on the CDR3 plus reference TRBV9 and TRBJ1-2, the full variable domain is DSGVTQTPKHLITATGQRVTLRCSPRSGDLSVYWYQQSLDQGLQFLIQYYNGEERAKGNILERFSAQQFPDLHSELNLSSLELGDSALYFCASSVSDRLDYGYTFGSGTRLTVV.